A selection of T cell receptor beta chains follows, all from one sample in a study of cytomegalovirus exposure and HLA in healthy donors. Sequenced by immunoSEQ multiplex PCR; TCRdb stores in-frame clones only, minus some. The repertoire holds roughly 100,000 clones, around 90% seen once, with roughly 2% in the top ten. Sequencing was performed on PBMCs. These receptors were collected from a woman in her late teens or twenties in good health and CMV-seropositive. CDR3s include the opening cysteine and the closing phenylalanine or tryptophan. Rows may omit the clone size; those that give it use once, few, many or a size class.

j_call v_call clone_size cdr3_aa
TRBJ1-2 TRBV2 - CASRGQGAGGYTF
TRBJ2-7 TRBV4-2 once CASSRHQTSGGSEQYF
TRBJ1-2 TRBV27 - CASSLAGGGIYGYTF
TRBJ1-3 TRBV6-4 - CASSARGSGNTIYF
TRBJ1-3 TRBV19 - CASSFTVSGNTIYF
TRBJ2-3 TRBV5-1 - CASRPQGATDTQYF
TRBJ1-1 TRBV18 few CASSPPLRGMNTEAFF
TRBJ1-2 TRBV2 - CASSKDRDDYGYTF
TRBJ2-3 TRBV2 - CASTQGAGTDTQYF
TRBJ1-2 TRBV6-1 - CASSGWPGDYGYTF
TRBJ1-1 TRBV7-8 - CASSQYRTGLEAFF
TRBJ2-1 TRBV4-2 - CASSPRDRGGYEQFF
TRBJ1-2 TRBV2 - CASRTGTGGHYGYTF
TRBJ1-1 TRBV28 - CASSLSAGLAFF
TRBJ2-1 TRBV6-5 once CASTGQEGYNEQFF
TRBJ2-1 TRBV2 - CASRGLLSSYNEQFF
TRBJ2-2 TRBV27 - CASSLFRNTGELFF
TRBJ2-2 TRBV11-2 - CASSLVGGKAGELFF
TRBJ1-6 TRBV6-4 - CASSDVPNSPLHF
TRBJ1-6 TRBV9 few CASSQGLRDSPLHF
TRBJ2-2 TRBV7-6 - CASSLELVTFTGELFF
TRBJ2-7 TRBV28 few CASSVGTGRYEQYF
TRBJ1-1 TRBV18 - CASSPIQGAGTEAFF
TRBJ2-7 TRBV27 once CASSFQGSYEQYF
TRBJ1-1 TRBV13 once CASSRTRRTEAFF
TRBJ2-7 TRBV7-9 few CASSLIGGSYEQYF
TRBJ1-2 TRBV7-9 - CASSLFKGGGFGYTF
TRBJ2-3 TRBV7-9 - CASSSPTSGGHLDTQYF
TRBJ1-2 TRBV2 - CASPRGTGKGYTF
TRBJ1-4 TRBV28 - CASSSSHPVTNEKLFF
TRBJ1-2 TRBV7-2 - CASSFFGVRTGANYGYTF
TRBJ1-6 TRBV5-6 - CASSGGTVNSPLHF
TRBJ2-3 TRBV5-5 - CASSLRGPTDTQYF
TRBJ1-1 TRBV18 - CASSPINTGSTEAFF
TRBJ1-5 TRBV4-1 - CASSRYRGTQPQHF
TRBJ1-6 TRBV28 - CASGGEGSPLHF
TRBJ1-2 TRBV28 - CASSSGTDYGYTF
TRBJ1-1 TRBV7-2 - CASSLGPLNAFF
TRBJ1-5 TRBV29-1 once CSVEETGGNQPQHF
TRBJ1-2 TRBV7-9 - CASSLAAIMGYTF
TRBJ2-5 TRBV6-5 - CASSSQGGRGETQYF
TRBJ1-2 TRBV14 - CASSPLSELYGYTF
TRBJ2-1 TRBV10-3 - CAISDSSGTYNEQFF
TRBJ2-6 TRBV5-8 - CASRLSGANVLTF